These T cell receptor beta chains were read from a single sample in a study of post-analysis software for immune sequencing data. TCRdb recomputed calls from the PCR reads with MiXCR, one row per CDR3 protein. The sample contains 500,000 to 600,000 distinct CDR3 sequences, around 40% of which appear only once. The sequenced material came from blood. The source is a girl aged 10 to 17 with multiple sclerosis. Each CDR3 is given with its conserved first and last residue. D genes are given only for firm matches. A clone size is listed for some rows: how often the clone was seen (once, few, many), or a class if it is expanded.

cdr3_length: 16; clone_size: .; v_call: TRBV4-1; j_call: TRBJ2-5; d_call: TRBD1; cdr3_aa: CASSQDPFTGEETQYF; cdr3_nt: TGCGCCAGCAGCCAAGACCCCTTCACAGGGGAAGAGACCCAGTACTTC
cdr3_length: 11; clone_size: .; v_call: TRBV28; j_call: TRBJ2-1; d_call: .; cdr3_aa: CASSARAGQFF; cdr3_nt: TGTGCCAGCAGTGCCAGGGCAGGGCAGTTCTTC
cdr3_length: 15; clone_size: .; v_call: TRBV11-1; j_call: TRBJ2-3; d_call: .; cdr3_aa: CASSYRNRAVDTQYF; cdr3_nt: TGTGCCAGCAGCTACAGGAACCGGGCCGTAGATACGCAGTATTTT
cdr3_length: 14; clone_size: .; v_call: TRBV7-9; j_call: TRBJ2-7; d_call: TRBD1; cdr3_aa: CASSSRQGTYEQYF; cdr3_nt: TGTGCCAGCAGCTCCAGACAGGGGACCTACGAGCAGTACTTC
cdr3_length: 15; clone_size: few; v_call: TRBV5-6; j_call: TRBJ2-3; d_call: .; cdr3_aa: CASSLWGERTDTQYF; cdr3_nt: TGTGCCAGCAGCTTGTGGGGGGAGCGCACAGATACGCAGTATTTT
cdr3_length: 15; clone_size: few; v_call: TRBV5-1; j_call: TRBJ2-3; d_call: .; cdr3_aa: CASSFDGDYADTQYF; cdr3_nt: TGCGCCAGCAGCTTTGACGGTGATTATGCAGATACGCAGTATTTT
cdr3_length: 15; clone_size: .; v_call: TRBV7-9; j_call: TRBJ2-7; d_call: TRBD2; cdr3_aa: CASRPTSGSPYEQYF; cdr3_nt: TGTGCCAGCAGACCCACTAGCGGGTCACCCTACGAGCAGTACTTC
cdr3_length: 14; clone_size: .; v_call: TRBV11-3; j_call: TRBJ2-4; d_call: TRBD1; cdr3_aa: CASSLGRGQNIQYF; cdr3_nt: TGTGCCAGCAGCTTAGGAAGGGGGCAAAACATTCAGTACTTC
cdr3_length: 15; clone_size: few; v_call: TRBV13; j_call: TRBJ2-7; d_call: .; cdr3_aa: CASSSKHESTTMQYF; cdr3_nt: TGTGCCAGCAGCTCGAAACACGAAAGCACTACGATGCAGTACTTC
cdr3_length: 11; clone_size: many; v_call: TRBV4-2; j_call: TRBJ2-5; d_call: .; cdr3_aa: CASSQDREQYF; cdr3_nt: TGTGCCAGCAGCCAAGACAGAGAGCAGTACTTC
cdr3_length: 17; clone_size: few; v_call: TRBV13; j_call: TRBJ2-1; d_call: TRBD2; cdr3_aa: CASSDRKGLAVYNEQFF; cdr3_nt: TGTGCCAGCAGCGACCGGAAGGGACTAGCGGTCTACAATGAGCAGTTCTTC
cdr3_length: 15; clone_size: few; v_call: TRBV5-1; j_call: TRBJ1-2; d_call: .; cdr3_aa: CASSFSGVLDYGYTF; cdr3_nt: TGCGCCAGCAGCTTTTCAGGGGTTCTTGACTATGGCTACACCTTC
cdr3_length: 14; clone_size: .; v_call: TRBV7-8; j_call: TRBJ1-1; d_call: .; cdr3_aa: CASSLVYRRTEAFF; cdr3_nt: TGTGCCAGCAGCTTAGTGTACAGGCGCACTGAAGCTTTCTTT
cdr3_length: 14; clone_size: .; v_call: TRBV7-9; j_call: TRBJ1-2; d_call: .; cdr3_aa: CASSAGGANYGYTF; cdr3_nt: TGTGCCAGCAGCGCCGGGGGAGCTAACTATGGCTACACCTTC
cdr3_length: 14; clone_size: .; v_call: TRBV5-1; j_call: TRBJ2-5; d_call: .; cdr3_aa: CASSTRGWEETQYF; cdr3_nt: TGCGCCAGCAGTACAAGGGGTTGGGAAGAGACCCAGTACTTC
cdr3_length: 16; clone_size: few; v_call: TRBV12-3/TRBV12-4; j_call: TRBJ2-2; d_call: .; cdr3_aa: CASSLDRVWGLGELFF; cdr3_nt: TGTGCCAGCAGCCTAGACAGGGTTTGGGGACTGGGGGAGCTGTTTTTT
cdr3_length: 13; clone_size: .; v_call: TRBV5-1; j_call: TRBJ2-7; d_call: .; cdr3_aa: CASKSGMSYEQYF; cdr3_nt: TGCGCCAGCAAGTCAGGGATGAGCTACGAGCAGTACTTC
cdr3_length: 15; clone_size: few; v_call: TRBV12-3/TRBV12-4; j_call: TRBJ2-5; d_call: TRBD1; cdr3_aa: CASLPGRGPQETQYF; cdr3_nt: TGTGCCAGCCTTCCCGGCAGGGGGCCTCAAGAGACCCAGTACTTC
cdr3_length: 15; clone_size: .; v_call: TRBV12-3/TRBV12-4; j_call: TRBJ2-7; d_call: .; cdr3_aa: CASSYRDRSSYEQYF; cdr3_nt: TGTGCCAGCAGTTACCGGGACCGATCATCCTACGAGCAGTACTTC
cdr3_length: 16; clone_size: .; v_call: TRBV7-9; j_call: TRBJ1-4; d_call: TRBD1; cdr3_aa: CASSQQPRQGGEKLFF; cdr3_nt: TGTGCCAGCAGCCAACAGCCCAGACAGGGAGGTGAAAAACTGTTTTTT
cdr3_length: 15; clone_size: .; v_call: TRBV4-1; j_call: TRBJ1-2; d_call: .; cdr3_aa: CASSRRTAGNYGYTF; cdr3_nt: TGCGCCAGCAGCCGCCGGACAGCAGGCAACTATGGCTACACCTTC
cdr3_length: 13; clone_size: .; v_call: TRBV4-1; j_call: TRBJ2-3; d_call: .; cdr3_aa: CASSQGRIDTQYF; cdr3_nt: TGCGCCAGCAGCCAGGGACGGATAGATACGCAGTATTTT
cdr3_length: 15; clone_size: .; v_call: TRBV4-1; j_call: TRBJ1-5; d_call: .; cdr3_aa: CASSDVNYSNQPQHF; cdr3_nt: TGCGCCAGCAGCGACGTAAACTATAGCAATCAGCCCCAGCATTTT
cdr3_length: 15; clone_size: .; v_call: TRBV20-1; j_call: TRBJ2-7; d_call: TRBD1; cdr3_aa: CSARGYRGQIYEQYF; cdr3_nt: TGCAGTGCTAGAGGGTACAGGGGACAGATCTACGAGCAGTACTTC
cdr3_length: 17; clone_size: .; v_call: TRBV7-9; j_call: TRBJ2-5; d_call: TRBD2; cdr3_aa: CASSRGLAGQIAETQYF; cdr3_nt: TGTGCCAGCAGCCGGGGACTAGCGGGACAAATAGCTGAGACCCAGTACTTC
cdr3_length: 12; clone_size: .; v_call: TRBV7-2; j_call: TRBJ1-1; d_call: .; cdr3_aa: CASSLAARDAFF; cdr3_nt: TGTGCCAGCAGCTTAGCGGCCAGGGACGCTTTCTTT
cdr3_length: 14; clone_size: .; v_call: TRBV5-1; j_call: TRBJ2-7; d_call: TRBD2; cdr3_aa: CASSPWTSGHEQYF; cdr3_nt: TGCGCCAGCAGCCCGTGGACTAGCGGGCACGAGCAGTACTTC
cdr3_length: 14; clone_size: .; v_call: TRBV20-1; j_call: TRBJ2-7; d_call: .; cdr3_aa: CSAPPPGSSYEQYF; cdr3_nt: TGCAGTGCTCCCCCCCCAGGGAGCTCCTACGAGCAGTACTTC
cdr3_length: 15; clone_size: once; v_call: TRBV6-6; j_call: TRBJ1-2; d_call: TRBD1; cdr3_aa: CASGDRGRVNYGYTF; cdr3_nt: TGTGCCAGCGGGGACAGGGGGCGAGTAAACTATGGCTACACCTTC
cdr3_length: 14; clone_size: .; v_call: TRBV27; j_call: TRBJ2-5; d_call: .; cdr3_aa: CASSFSYQKETQYF; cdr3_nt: TGTGCCAGCAGTTTTAGTTATCAAAAAGAGACCCAGTACTTC
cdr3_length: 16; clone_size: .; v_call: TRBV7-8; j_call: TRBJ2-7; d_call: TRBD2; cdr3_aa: CASSLGTSGGYYEQYF; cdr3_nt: TGTGCCAGCAGCTTAGGGACTAGCGGGGGCTACTACGAGCAGTACTTC
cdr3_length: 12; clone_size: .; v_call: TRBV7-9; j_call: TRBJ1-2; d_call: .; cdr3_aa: CASSSEVYGYTF; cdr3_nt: TGTGCCAGCAGCTCGGAAGTCTATGGCTACACCTTC
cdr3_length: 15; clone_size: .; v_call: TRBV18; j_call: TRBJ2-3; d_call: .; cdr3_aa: CASSPRSRATDTQYF; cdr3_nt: TGTGCCAGCTCACCACGGTCGAGGGCCACAGATACGCAGTATTTT
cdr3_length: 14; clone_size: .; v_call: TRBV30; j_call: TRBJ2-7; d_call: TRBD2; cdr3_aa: CAWIRAGPTYEQYF; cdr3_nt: TGTGCCTGGATTAGAGCGGGACCCACCTACGAGCAGTACTTC
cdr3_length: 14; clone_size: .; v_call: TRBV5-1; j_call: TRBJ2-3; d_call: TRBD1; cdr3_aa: CASKGQSGTDTQYF; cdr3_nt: TGCGCCAGCAAGGGACAGTCCGGCACAGATACGCAGTATTTT
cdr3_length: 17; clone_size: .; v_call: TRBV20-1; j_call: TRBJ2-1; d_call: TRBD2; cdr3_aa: CSARGGLAGEAMREQFF; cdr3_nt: TGCAGTGCTAGAGGAGGATTAGCGGGAGAGGCGATGCGTGAGCAGTTCTTC
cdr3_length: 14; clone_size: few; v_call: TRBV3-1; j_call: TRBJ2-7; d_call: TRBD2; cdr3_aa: CASSQLAGTYEQYF; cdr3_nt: TGTGCCAGCAGCCAGCTAGCGGGGACCTACGAGCAGTACTTC
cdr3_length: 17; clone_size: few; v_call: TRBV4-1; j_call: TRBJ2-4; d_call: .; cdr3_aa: CASSYVGGSGSKNIQYF; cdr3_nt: TGCGCCAGCAGCTATGTCGGCGGATCGGGGTCCAAAAACATTCAGTACTTC
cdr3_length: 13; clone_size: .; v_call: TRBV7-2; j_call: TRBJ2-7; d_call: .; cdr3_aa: CASSTPSSYEQYF; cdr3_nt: TGTGCCAGCAGCACGCCGAGCTCCTACGAGCAGTACTTC
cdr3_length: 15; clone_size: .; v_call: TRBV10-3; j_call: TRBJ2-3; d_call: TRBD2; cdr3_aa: CAINRAGASTDTQYF; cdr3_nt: TGTGCCATCAATCGAGCGGGGGCAAGCACAGATACGCAGTATTTT
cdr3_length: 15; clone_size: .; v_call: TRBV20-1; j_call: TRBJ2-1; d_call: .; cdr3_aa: CSAVSGLAAGSEQFF; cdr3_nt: TGCAGTGCCGTCTCTGGTCTAGCTGCAGGTAGTGAGCAGTTCTTC
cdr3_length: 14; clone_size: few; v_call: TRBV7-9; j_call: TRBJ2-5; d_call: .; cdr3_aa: CASSLSEIQETQYF; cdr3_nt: TGTGCCAGCAGCTTATCAGAAATCCAAGAGACCCAGTACTTC
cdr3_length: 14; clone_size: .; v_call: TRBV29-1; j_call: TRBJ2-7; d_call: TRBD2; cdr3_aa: CSVLAGSPPYEQYF; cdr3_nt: TGCAGCGTTTTAGCGGGCTCCCCCCCATACGAGCAGTACTTC
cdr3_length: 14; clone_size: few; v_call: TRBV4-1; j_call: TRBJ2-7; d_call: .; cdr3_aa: CASSRSDGTYEQYF; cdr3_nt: TGCGCCAGCAGTCGCTCGGACGGGACCTACGAGCAGTACTTC
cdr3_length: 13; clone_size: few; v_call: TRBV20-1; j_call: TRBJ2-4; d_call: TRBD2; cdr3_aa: CSAYLAGENIQYF; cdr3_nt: TGCAGTGCTTACCTAGCGGGAGAGAACATTCAGTACTTC
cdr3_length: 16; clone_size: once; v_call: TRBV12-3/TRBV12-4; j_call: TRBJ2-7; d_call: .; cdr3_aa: CASSSGRRRDSYEQYF; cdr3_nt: TGTGCCAGCAGTTCTGGGCGGCGCAGAGACTCCTACGAGCAGTACTTC
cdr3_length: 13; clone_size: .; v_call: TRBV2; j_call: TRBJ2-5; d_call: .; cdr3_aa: CASVDMGWETQYF; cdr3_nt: TGCGCCAGTGTCGACATGGGCTGGGAGACCCAGTACTTC
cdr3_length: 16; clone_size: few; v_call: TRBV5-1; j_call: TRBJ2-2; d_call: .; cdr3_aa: CASSLAGLQNTGELFF; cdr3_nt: TGCGCCAGCAGCTTGGCCGGACTCCAGAACACCGGGGAGCTGTTTTTT
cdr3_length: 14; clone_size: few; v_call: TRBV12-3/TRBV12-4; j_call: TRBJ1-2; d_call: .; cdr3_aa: CASSFTEGGYGYTF; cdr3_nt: TGTGCCAGCAGTTTTACGGAAGGGGGATATGGCTACACCTTC